This record looks at one T cell receptor (beta chain) sequence and its context. The V gene's germline CDR1 is MRHNA and CDR2 SNTAGT. The CDR3 spans 13 residues. Trimming took 5 bases from V and 5 from J, leaving 9 bases between them. In the source study's methods: The authors estimated nucleated cell counts from reference gene primer amplification. Clones were read by immunoSEQ multiplex PCR, and TCRdb kept only the in-frame ones, dropping some. For V, J and clone size, that table is used; D and trimming come from the DNA. The sample yields about 50,000 clones, more than 70% seen once. The source of the sample is a study of blood T cell repertoires in COVID-19. Study information: Material from acute and convalescent COVID-19 was sourced from the United States, Italy and Spain. PBMCs, B-cell-depleted T cells, or T cells provided the cDNA or gDNA that made up the material.

The clonotype was recovered from a human donor in a cohort sampled during active COVID-19. V usage is TRBV6-4 and J usage is TRBJ2-2; a possible D gene is TRBD2 (6 bases). Sequencing was done on a sample of peripheral blood. CDR3: CASSPSGTGELFF. Written as DNA, the CDR3 is TGTGCCAGCAGTCCCAGCGGGACCGGGGAGCTGTTTTTT.